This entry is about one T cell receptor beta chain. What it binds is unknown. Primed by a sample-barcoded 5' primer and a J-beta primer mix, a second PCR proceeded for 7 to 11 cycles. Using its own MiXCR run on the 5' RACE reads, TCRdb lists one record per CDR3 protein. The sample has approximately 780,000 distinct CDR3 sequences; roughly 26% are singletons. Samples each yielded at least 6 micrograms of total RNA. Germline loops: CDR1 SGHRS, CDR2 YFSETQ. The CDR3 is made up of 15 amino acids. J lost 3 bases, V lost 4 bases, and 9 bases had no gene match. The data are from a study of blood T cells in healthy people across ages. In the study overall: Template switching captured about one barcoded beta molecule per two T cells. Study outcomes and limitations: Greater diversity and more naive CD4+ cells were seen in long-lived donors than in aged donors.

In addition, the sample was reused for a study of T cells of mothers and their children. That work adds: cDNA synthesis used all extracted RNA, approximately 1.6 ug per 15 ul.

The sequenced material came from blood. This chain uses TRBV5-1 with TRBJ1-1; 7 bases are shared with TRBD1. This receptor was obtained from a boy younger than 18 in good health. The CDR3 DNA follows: TGCGCCAGCAGCCCAACAACAGGGGTGTACACTGAAGCTTTCTTT. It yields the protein CASSPTTGVYTEAFF.